These 10 T cell receptor beta chains share one sample of origin, sequenced in a study of blood T cell repertoires in COVID-19. Clones were sequenced by immunoSEQ multiplex PCR, and TCRdb holds only the in-frame ones, with some missing. The table shows 200,000 to 250,000 clones, with around 80% occurring only once. The specimen sequenced was peripheral blood. These TCRs come from a middle-aged woman with active or convalescent COVID-19.

The V call is TRBV7-2, the J call TRBJ1-6; D call uncertain. The CDR3 consists of 16 residues. Germline CDR1 is SGHTA and CDR2 is FQGNSA. The ends were cut back, 4 bases at V and 10 bases at J, with 20 bases in the middle. The CDR3 nucleotides read TGTGCCAGCAGCTCGGGAAGTCAGGCGGCGATATCACCCCTCCACTTT. It translates to CASSSGSQAAISPLHF.

The chain recombines TRBV9 with TRBJ1-3; 7 bases fit TRBD1. J was trimmed by 3 bases and V by 4 bases; bases with no gene match: 7. CDR1 SGDLS and CDR2 YYNGEE come from the germline V gene. This CDR3 spans 15 amino acids. The CDR3 region is CASSPTGVGGNTIYF. In nucleotides, the CDR3 is TGTGCCAGCAGCCCAACAGGGGTTGGTGGAAACACCATATATTTT.

This sequence joins TRBV2 and TRBJ1-4, with 7 bases identical to TRBD1. This CDR3 has 17 amino acids. J lost 0 bases, V lost 2 bases, and 6 bases had no gene match. Germline values: CDR1 SNHLY, CDR2 FYNNEI. The CDR3 is CASSEKRGPSTNEKLFF. DNA for the CDR3: TGTGCCAGCAGTGAAAAAAGGGGGCCCTCAACTAATGAAAAACTGTTTTTT.

The V call is TRBV12-5, the J call TRBJ2-7; the D is unclear. CDR3 size: 13 residues. Germline CDR1 is LGHNT and CDR2 is FRNRAP. Trimming removed 0 bases from V and 5 bases from J, with 8 bases in between. This chain's CDR3 is CASGLVMRDEQYF. CDR3 nucleotides: TGTGCTAGTGGTTTGGTAATGCGAGACGAGCAGTACTTC.

The CDR3 bases are TGCGCCAGCAGTCAGCGGGGGGGCTCCTACAATGAGCAGTTCTTC. The encoded protein is CASSQRGGSYNEQFF. This chain links TRBV4-1 with TRBJ2-1, with TRBD2 matching over 10 bases. Germline CDR1 is MGHRA and CDR2 is YSYEKL. V was pared by 6 bases and J by 0 bases, with 2 bases of the junction left unmatched. This CDR3 has 15 amino acids.

This chain joins TRBV12-5 and TRBJ1-2; 7 positions agree with TRBD1. This CDR3 spans 13 amino acids. With V trimmed by 7 bases and J by 8 bases, 10 bases remained unmatched. CDR1 is LGHNT, CDR2 FRNRAP, per germline. The CDR3 here is CASEGAGVNGYTF. In DNA, the CDR3 is TGTGCTAGTGAGGGGGCAGGGGTGAACGGCTACACCTTC.

This chain joins TRBV19 and TRBJ1-3, with D maybe TRBD1 (5 bases). Germline CDR1 is LNHDA and CDR2 is SQIVND (reference sequence). The V end was cut by 10 bases, the J end by 0 bases, with 10 bases between. CDR3 size: 13 residues. For the CDR3, the DNA is TGTGCCACAAGGGGCCACTCTGGAAACACCATATATTTT. This encodes CATRGHSGNTIYF.

This chain joins TRBV7-9 and TRBJ2-5; no clear D. The CDR3 is 15 amino acids. Per the germline V gene, CDR1 is SEHNR and CDR2 is FQNEAQ (reference sequence). The ends were cut back, 1 base at V and 5 bases at J, with 14 bases in the middle. The CDR3 sequence: CASSLVIAAGETQYF. For the CDR3, the DNA is TGTGCCAGCAGCTTAGTAATCGCTGCCGGGGAGACCCAGTACTTC.

This chain uses TRBV10-3 with TRBJ2-4; 8 bases fit TRBD1. The CDR3 is 11 amino acids. Germline V CDR1 and CDR2: ENHRY, SYGVKD. Trimming took 11 bases from V and 9 from J; bases not matched to a gene: 6. CDR3 in amino acids: CASGQGSIQYF. CDR3 DNA: TGTGCCTCCGGACAGGGAAGCATTCAGTACTTC.

The chain is built from TRBV6-5 and TRBJ1-1; 9 bases map to TRBD1. Germline V gene lookup returns CDR1 MNHEY and CDR2 SVGAGI. With V trimmed by 5 bases and J by 5 bases, 9 bases remained unmatched. The CDR3 extends over 15 amino acids. CDR3 coding DNA: TGTGCCAGCAGTATATCAACAGGGGGCCGAACTGAAGCTTTCTTT. Its protein product is CASSISTGGRTEAFF.